These 8 T cell receptor beta chains were sequenced from one sample in a study of OX40 agonist ivuxolimab in advanced cancers. Receptor libraries were prepared by the immunoSEQ multiplex PCR assay. TCRdb carries this immuneACCESS record with in-frame sequences only. Its versions omit some clonotypes, under half of them owing to an unresolved V gene in the studies checked, with the rest unexplained. Here the sample has about 47,000 clones; more than 85% occur a single time. 13% to 15% of the sample is in the top ten clones. The specimen was CD4+ or CD8+ T cells sorted from blood, collected in a trial of the OX40 agonist ivuxolimab. The receptors were sampled from an adult with an advanced solid tumor such as melanoma, head and neck, liver or kidney cancer.

The genes are TRBV30 and TRBJ2-1; the match to TRBD2 covers 9 bases. The CDR3 is made up of 14 amino acids. Germline CDR1 and CDR2: GTSNPN and SVGIG (reference sequence). CDR3 sequence (DNA): TGTGCACGGGGGCGGGAGGGCAGACACAATGAGCAGTTCTTC. It is translated as CARGREGRHNEQFF. Drawing the rest from reference TRBV30 and TRBJ2-1, the complete variable domain is SQTIHQWPATLVQPVGSPLSLECTVEGTSNPNLYWYRQAAGRGLQLLFYSVGIGQISSEVPQNLSASRPQDRQFILSSKKLLLSDSGFYLCARGREGRHNEQFFGPGTRLTVL.

This clone showed up just once. This chain links TRBV7-9 with TRBJ1-1; the match to TRBD1 covers 7 bases. The germline gives CDR1 SEHNR, CDR2 FQNEAQ (reference sequence). This CDR3 comprises 14 residues. The V segment lost 5 bases and the J segment 6 bases; nucleotides outside the gene matches: 9. CDR3 bases: TGTGCCAGCAGCCCTGACTACAGGGGACCTGAAGCTTTCTTT. It specifies CASSPDYRGPEAFF.

The genes are TRBV5-6 and TRBJ2-7, with 14 bases lining up with TRBD2. This CDR3 region has 16 residues. Germline lookup yields CDR1 SGHDT and CDR2 YYEEEE. V trimming: 5 bases; J trimming: 3 bases; junction bases outside the gene matches: 7. The CDR3, as DNA: TGTGCCAGCAGTGCCGGGACTAGCGGGGGCTACTACGAGCAGTACTTC. Amino acid sequence: CASSAGTSGGYYEQYF.

The chain joins TRBV4-3 to TRBJ2-1; D is unclear. The germline gives CDR1 LGHNA, CDR2 YSLEER. The ends were cut back, 6 bases at V and 8 bases at J, with 17 bases in the middle. The CDR3 runs to 14 residues. CDR3 in amino acids: CASSQLAGDDEQFF. The CDR3 region has the DNA TGCGCCAGCAGTCAACTCGCAGGTGATGATGAGCAGTTCTTC.

This chain joins TRBV6-5 and TRBJ2-1; D possibly corresponds to TRBD2 (5 bases). Trimming pared 6 bases from V and 6 bases from J, leaving 18 bases between. Germline assignment: CDR1 MNHEY and CDR2 SVGAGI. This CDR3 contains 15 residues. The CDR3 is CASSLGLISPNEQFF. For the CDR3, the DNA is TGTGCCAGCAGCCTCGGACTGATTTCGCCCAATGAGCAGTTCTTC.

This chain links TRBV5-6 with TRBJ2-7; TRBD1 might be the D (6 bases). This CDR3 has 13 amino acids. CDR1 SGHDT and CDR2 YYEEEE come from the germline V gene. Trimming cost V 5 bases and J 1 base, with 10 bases left between them. CDR3 DNA: TGTGCCAGCAGACCGCAGGGGTCCTACGAGCAGTACTTC. It is translated as CASRPQGSYEQYF.

V gene TRBV6-6 combines with J gene TRBJ2-7, with D tentatively TRBD1 or TRBD2 (5 bases each). The CDR3 totals 12 residues. Trimming removed 0 bases from V and 10 bases from J, with 10 bases in between. CDR1 MNHNY and CDR2 SVGAGI come from the germline V gene (reference sequence). As DNA, the CDR3 is TGTGCCAGCAGTTACTCGAGAAGGGACCAGTACTTC. Translation: CASSYSRRDQYF.

J is TRBJ2-3 and V is TRBV7-9, with D uncertain. The ends were cut back, 5 bases at V and 0 bases at J, with 15 bases in the middle. From germline, CDR1 is SEHNR and CDR2 FQNEAQ (reference sequence). The CDR3 is made up of 16 amino acids. The CDR3 region is CASSVREVSSTDTQYF. The CDR3 DNA reads as TGTGCCAGCAGCGTCCGAGAAGTGTCAAGCACAGATACGCAGTATTTT.